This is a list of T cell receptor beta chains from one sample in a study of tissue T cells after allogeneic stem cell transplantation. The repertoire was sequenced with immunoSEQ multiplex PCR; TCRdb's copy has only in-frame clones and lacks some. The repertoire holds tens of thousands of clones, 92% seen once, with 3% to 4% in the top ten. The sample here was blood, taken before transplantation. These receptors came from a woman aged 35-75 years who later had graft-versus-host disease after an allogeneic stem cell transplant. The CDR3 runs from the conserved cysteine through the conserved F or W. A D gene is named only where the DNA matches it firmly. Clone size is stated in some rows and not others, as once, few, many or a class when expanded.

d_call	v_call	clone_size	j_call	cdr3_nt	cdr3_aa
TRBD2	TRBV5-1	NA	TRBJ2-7	TGCGCCAGCAAAGCGGGGGCGGGGCTCTCCTACGAGCAGTACTTC	CASKAGAGLSYEQYF
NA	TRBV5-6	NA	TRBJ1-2	TGTGCCAGCAGTCCACCCGGGTCAGCTTACTATGGCTACACCTTC	CASSPPGSAYYGYTF
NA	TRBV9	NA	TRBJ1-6	TGTGCCAGCAGCCCTACGGGACCGAGGAATTCACCCCTCCACTTT	CASSPTGPRNSPLHF
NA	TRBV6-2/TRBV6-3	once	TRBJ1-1	TGTGCCAGCAGTTATCCCCAAACAAGATCCACTGAAGCTTTCTTT	CASSYPQTRSTEAFF
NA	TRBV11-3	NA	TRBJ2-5	TGTGCCAGCAGCCCAACGGGGCGCCAAGAGACCCAGTACTTC	CASSPTGRQETQYF
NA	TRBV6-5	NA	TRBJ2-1	TGTGCCAGCAGTTACTACACAGGGTATGAGCAGTTCTTC	CASSYYTGYEQFF
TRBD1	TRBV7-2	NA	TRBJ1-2	TGTGCCAGCAGCTTCACAGGGGAAGGCTACACCTTC	CASSFTGEGYTF
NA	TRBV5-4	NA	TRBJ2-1	TGTGCCAGCAGCCCAGCGGGTTCCTACAATGAGCAGTTCTTC	CASSPAGSYNEQFF
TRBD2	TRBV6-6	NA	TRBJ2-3	TGTGCCAGCAGTTACGGCGGGACTAGAACAGATACGCAGTATTTT	CASSYGGTRTDTQYF
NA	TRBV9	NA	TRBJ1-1	TGTGCCAGCAGCGCTGGGCTGGGGTCGAGCACTGAAGCTTTCTTT	CASSAGLGSSTEAFF
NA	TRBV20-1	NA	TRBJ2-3	TGCAGTGCTGTACCGCAGGGTGTACAGTATTTT	CSAVPQGVQYF
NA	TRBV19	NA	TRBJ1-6	TGTGCCAGTAGTGCTCAGGGCTATAATTCACCCCTCCACTTT	CASSAQGYNSPLHF
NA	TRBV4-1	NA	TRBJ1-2	TGCGCCAGCAGCCAAGATCATCAGGTGCGACCTGCCGGCTACACCTTC	CASSQDHQVRPAGYTF
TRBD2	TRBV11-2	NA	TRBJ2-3	TGTGCCAGCAGCTTAGGGGGACTAGCGGGACTTCGCACAGATACGCAGTATTTT	CASSLGGLAGLRTDTQYF
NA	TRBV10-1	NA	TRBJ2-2	TGCGCCAGCATGAGAGAGAACACCGGGGAGCTGTTTTTT	CASMRENTGELFF
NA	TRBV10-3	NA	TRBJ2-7	TGTGCCATCAGTGAGTGGCTTGGCGAGCAGTACTTC	CAISEWLGEQYF
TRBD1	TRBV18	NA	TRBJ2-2	TGTGCCAGCTCACCTAGGACAGGGAAGAACACCGGGGAGCTGTTTTTT	CASSPRTGKNTGELFF
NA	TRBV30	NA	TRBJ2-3	TGTGCCTGGGTACTGTACAGGCCCACAGATACGCAGTATTTT	CAWVLYRPTDTQYF
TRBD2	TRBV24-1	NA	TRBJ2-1	TGTGCCACCAGTGAGGGGACTAGTGACTACTACAATGAGCAGTTCTTC	CATSEGTSDYYNEQFF
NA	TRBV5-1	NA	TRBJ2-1	TGCGCCAGCAGAGGGGGTCTTGGGGTGGTCAATGAGCAGTTCTTC	CASRGGLGVVNEQFF
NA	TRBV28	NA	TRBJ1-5	TGTGCCAGCAGTTTATATCCGCCCCAGCATTTT	CASSLYPPQHF
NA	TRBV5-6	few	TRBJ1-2	TGTGCCAGCGGTTCAGGGACTTATGGCTACACCTTC	CASGSGTYGYTF
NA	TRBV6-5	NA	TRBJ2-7	TGTGCCAGCAGTTACCGGACCATTGGGGGCTACGAGCAGTACTTC	CASSYRTIGGYEQYF
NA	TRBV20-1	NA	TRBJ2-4	TGCAGTGCTAAACTTGGCATTCAGTACTTC	CSAKLGIQYF
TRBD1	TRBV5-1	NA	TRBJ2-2	TGCGCCAGCAGGGGGGACAGGGCCGCATCCGGGGAGCTGTTTTTT	CASRGDRAASGELFF
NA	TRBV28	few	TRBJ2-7	TGTGCCAGCGGGGGGACTCCCGTCTACGAGCAGTACTTC	CASGGTPVYEQYF
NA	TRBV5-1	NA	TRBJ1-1	TGCGCCAGCAGCCTAGGACAGATGAACACTGAAGCTTTCTTT	CASSLGQMNTEAFF
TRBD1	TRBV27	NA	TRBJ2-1	TGTGCCAGCAGTGGACAGGGGCCTACCTACAATGAGCAGTTCTTC	CASSGQGPTYNEQFF
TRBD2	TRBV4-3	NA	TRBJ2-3	TGCGCCAGCAGTCTGACTAGCGGGACGTCAGATACGCAGTATTTT	CASSLTSGTSDTQYF
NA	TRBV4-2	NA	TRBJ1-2	TGTGCCAGCAGCCATGGAGATATATTGGGCTACACCTTC	CASSHGDILGYTF
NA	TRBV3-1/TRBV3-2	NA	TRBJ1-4	TGTGCCAGCAGCCAAGCCGCGGGTGAAAAACTGTTTTTT	CASSQAAGEKLFF
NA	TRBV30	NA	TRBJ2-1	TGTGCCTGGAGTGTACGGTTGGCACACCAGTTCTTC	CAWSVRLAHQFF
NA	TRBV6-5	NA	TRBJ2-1	TGTGCCAGCAGTTACGGGGGACGGGCCGAGCAGTTCTTC	CASSYGGRAEQFF
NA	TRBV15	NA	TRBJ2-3	TGTGCCACCAGCAGAAAAGCGAAAGTTGTCACAGATACGCAGTATTTT	CATSRKAKVVTDTQYF
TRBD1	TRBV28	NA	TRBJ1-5	TGTGCCAGCTCAGGGACAGGTGATAATCAGCCCCAGCATTTT	CASSGTGDNQPQHF
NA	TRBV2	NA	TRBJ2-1	TGTGCCAGCAGTGATAGTTACAATGAGCAGTTCTTC	CASSDSYNEQFF
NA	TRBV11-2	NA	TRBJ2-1	TGTGCCAGCAGCAGTGGGGAGTTTGGGGAGCAGTTCTTC	CASSSGEFGEQFF
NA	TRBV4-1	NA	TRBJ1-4	TGCGCCAGCAGCCTTACACCCGTGGAAAGTGAAAAACTGTTTTTT	CASSLTPVESEKLFF
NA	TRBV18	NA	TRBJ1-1	TGTGCCAGCTCACCGGGGGGCGGGAACACTGAAGCTTTCTTT	CASSPGGGNTEAFF